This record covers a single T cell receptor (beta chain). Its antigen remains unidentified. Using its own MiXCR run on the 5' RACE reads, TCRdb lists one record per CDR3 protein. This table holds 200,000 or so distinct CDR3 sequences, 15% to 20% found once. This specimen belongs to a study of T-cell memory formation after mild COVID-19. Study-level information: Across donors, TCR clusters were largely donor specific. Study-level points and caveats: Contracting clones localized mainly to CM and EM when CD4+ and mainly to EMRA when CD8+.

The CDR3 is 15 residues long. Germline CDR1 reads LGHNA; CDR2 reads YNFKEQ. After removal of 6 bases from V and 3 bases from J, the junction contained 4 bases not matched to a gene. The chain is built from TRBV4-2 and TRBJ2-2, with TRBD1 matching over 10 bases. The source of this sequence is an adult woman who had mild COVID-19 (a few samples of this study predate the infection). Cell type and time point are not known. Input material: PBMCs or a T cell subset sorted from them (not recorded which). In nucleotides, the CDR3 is TGTGCCAGCAGACCCGGACAGGGGGACACCGGGGAGCTGTTTTTT. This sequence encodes CASRPGQGDTGELFF.